This T cell receptor beta chain derives from a study of blood T cell repertoires in COVID-19. Study at large: T cells, B-cell-depleted T cells, or PBMCs supplied cDNA or gDNA.

The germline V gene has CDR1 SGHAT and CDR2 FQNNGV. V lost 5 bases and J lost 8; bases outside the gene matches: 10. This CDR3 comprises 14 residues. Measured with immunoSEQ multiplex PCR; TCRdb has only the in-frame clones, and not every one. This table has over 200,000 clones, roughly 80% appearing once. This clonotype was obtained from a human donor in a cohort sampled during active COVID-19. The chain carries TRBV11-2 and TRBJ1-2; 8 nucleotides agree with TRBD1. Material: peripheral blood. CDR3 region: CASSIPGGAGGYTF. CDR3 DNA: TGTGCCAGCAGCATTCCAGGGGGCGCGGGGGGCTACACCTTC.